Shown below are 21 T cell receptor beta chains from a single sample sequenced in a study of blood T cell repertoires in COVID-19. Profiled with immunoSEQ multiplex PCR; TCRdb holds only in-frame clones, not every one. Here the sample spans 300,000 to 400,000 clones, just over 85% being singletons. Sequences were obtained from PBMCs or T cells enriched from blood (not recorded which). These receptor sequences come from a woman aged 40 to 50 with acute COVID-19.

V gene TRBV19 combines with J gene TRBJ1-1; D is perhaps TRBD1 (6 bases). V was cut by 4 bases and J by 4 bases, with 13 bases left in between. The CDR3 contains 14 residues. CDR1 is LNHDA and CDR2 is SQIVND in the germline V gene (reference sequence). The CDR3 sequence is CASSRQVAGTEAFF. CDR3 coding DNA: TGTGCCAGTAGTAGACAGGTCGCCGGCACTGAAGCTTTCTTT.

This clone was counted a few times. The V gene is TRBV7-2, the J gene TRBJ1-2; D is unresolved. Germline CDR1 reads SGHTA; CDR2 reads FQGNSA. The CDR3 totals 14 residues. The V and J ends lost 6 bases and 8 bases respectively, with 19 bases between them. The CDR3 loop reads CASRRTFGAQGYTF. CDR3 DNA: TGTGCCAGCAGACGGACTTTCGGCGCGCAGGGCTACACCTTC. Variable domain in full (rest from reference TRBV7-2 and TRBJ1-2): GAGVSQSPSNKVTEKGKDVELRCDPISGHTALYWYRQSLGQGLEFLIYFQGNSAPDKSGLPSDRFSAERTGGSVSTLTIQRTQQEDSAVYLCASRRTFGAQGYTFGSGTRLTVV.

The CDR3 nucleotides are TGTGCCAGTCGAATTCTACAGGGTGGCACTGAAGCTTTCTTT. Translating gives CASRILQGGTEAFF. The rearrangement links TRBV19 to TRBJ1-1, with a tentative D call TRBD1 (6 bases). V lost 8 bases and J 4 bases, leaving 17 bases between the germline ends. Looked up from germline, CDR1 is LNHDA and CDR2 is SQIVND (reference sequence). CDR3 length: 14 residues. Full variable domain (remainder filled in from reference TRBV19 and TRBJ1-1): DGGITQSPKYLFRKEGQNVTLSCEQNLNHDAMYWYRQDPGQGLRLIYYSQIVNDFQKGDIAEGYSVSREKKESFPLTVTSAQKNPTAFYLCASRILQGGTEAFFGQGTRLTVV.

The gene calls are TRBV24-1 and TRBJ2-2; D is ambiguous. V lost 5 bases, J lost 4 bases, and 19 bases lay in between. CDR1 and CDR2 (germline): KGHDR, SFDVKD. The CDR3 consists of 17 residues. The CDR3 spells CATSAPTGESGTGELFF. The DNA of the CDR3 is TGTGCCACCAGTGCCCCCACCGGAGAGAGTGGCACCGGGGAGCTGTTTTTT.

This clone appeared a few times. The V call is TRBV6-5, the J call TRBJ1-3; D may be TRBD1 (6 bases). Trimming stripped 4 bases from V and 0 bases from J, with 13 bases between. The CDR3 spans 16 residues. The germline V gene has CDR1 MNHEY and CDR2 SVGAGI. CDR3 sequence: CASSSLRTASGNTIYF. CDR3 DNA sequence: TGTGCCAGCAGTTCGCTACGGACAGCCTCTGGAAACACCATATATTTT.

This clone has more than one count but fewer than ten. This rearrangement joins TRBV5-6 to TRBJ1-4, with 10 bases identical to TRBD1. From germline, CDR1 is SGHDT and CDR2 YYEEEE. The CDR3 covers 13 residues. Losses at the gene ends were 6 bases for V and 10 bases for J; bases not matched to a gene: 6. The CDR3 DNA follows: TGTGCCAGCAATTCCTGGACAGGGGGAAAACTGTTTTTT. It translates to CASNSWTGGKLFF. The entire variable domain, with the rest obtained from reference TRBV5-6 and TRBJ1-4, is as follows: DAGVTQSPTHLIKTRGQQVTLRCSPKSGHDTVSWYQQALGQGPQFIFQYYEEEERQRGNFPDRFSGHQFPNYSSELNVNALLLGDSALYLCASNSWTGGKLFFGSGTQLSVL.

The rearrangement uses TRBV7-3 and TRBJ1-1; TRBD1 might be the D (6 bases). CDR3 length: 14 amino acids. The germline gives CDR1 SGHTA, CDR2 FQGTGA. The V end lost 5 bases, the J end lost 5 bases, and 15 bases lay between the germline ends. The CDR3 region is CASSINTGKTEAFF. The CDR3 bases are TGTGCCAGCAGCATAAATACAGGGAAGACTGAAGCTTTCTTT. Complete variable domain (other parts from reference TRBV7-3 and TRBJ1-1): GAGVSQTPSNKVTEKGKYVELRCDPISGHTALYWYRQSLGQGPEFLIYFQGTGAADDSGLPNDRFFAVRPEGSVSTLKIQRTERGDSAVYLCASSINTGKTEAFFGQGTRLTVV.

The chain has TRBV11-2 and TRBJ2-7; TRBD1 might be the D (6 bases). Germline CDR1 reads SGHAT; CDR2 reads FQNNGV. The CDR3 length is 19 residues. Trimming took off 4 bases at V and 2 bases at J, with 27 bases between the two ends. CDR3 sequence reads: CASSSLRSPRGAPPYEQYF. As DNA, the CDR3 is TGTGCCAGCAGCTCCCTTAGGTCCCCCAGGGGCGCTCCCCCCTACGAGCAGTACTTC.

This clone was recorded a few times. The chain links TRBV11-3 to TRBJ1-5; 10 bases are a match to TRBD1. J lost 7 bases, V lost 5 bases, and 11 bases had no gene match. The CDR3 is made up of 16 amino acids. CDR1 is SGHNT and CDR2 is YENEEA in the germline V gene. CDR3 DNA sequence: TGTGCCAGCAGCCTTCGGACCGGGACAGGGGCCCAGCCCCAGCATTTT. Protein sequence: CASSLRTGTGAQPQHF.

The rearrangement links TRBV7-2 to TRBJ1-2; D possibly corresponds to TRBD1 (5 bases). CDR1 is SGHTA, CDR2 FQGNSA, per germline. V was clipped by 1 base and J by 6 bases, with 12 bases between them. The CDR3 sequence is 14 residues long. The CDR3, as DNA: TGTGCCAGCAGCTTAGGTGCAGGGCCGGATGGCTACACCTTC. Its translation: CASSLGAGPDGYTF.

This sequence joins TRBV19 and TRBJ1-5; D is perhaps TRBD1 (5 bases). The V end lost 10 bases, the J end lost 3 bases, and 19 bases lay between the germline ends. From germline, CDR1 is LNHDA and CDR2 SQIVND (reference sequence). The CDR3 length is 15 residues. CDR3 sequence (DNA): TGTGCCACTCACCGCCGGGGCGGGGTCAATCAGCCCCAGCATTTT. Protein sequence: CATHRRGGVNQPQHF.

V usage is TRBV5-5 and J usage is TRBJ2-7, with D possibly TRBD2 on 6 matching bases. Deletions cut 4 bases from V and 6 bases from J, with 11 bases between. The CDR3 is made up of 12 amino acids. Per the germline V gene, CDR1 is SGHKS and CDR2 is YYEKEE (reference sequence). In DNA form, the CDR3 reads TGTGCCAGCAGCCCCGGGACTTTCGAGCAGTACTTC. It encodes CASSPGTFEQYF.

The genes are TRBV27 and TRBJ2-1; 10 bases fit TRBD2. CDR1 and CDR2 from the germline V gene are MNHEY and SMNVEV (reference sequence). The CDR3 totals 16 residues. V lost 5 bases to trimming and J lost 7 bases; unmatched junction nucleotides: 11. The CDR3 nucleotides read TGTGCCAGCAGTACACTAGCGGGGAAATTGGGGAATGAGCAGTTCTTC. Its protein is CASSTLAGKLGNEQFF.

This chain uses TRBV6-2 or TRBV6-3 with TRBJ1-4; 9 bases match TRBD1. Trimming at V came to 5 bases and at J to 5 bases, leaving 12 bases not matched to a gene. The CDR3 is 17 residues long. Germline V gene data show CDR1 as MNHEY and CDR2 as SVGEGT. CDR3 in amino acids: CASSRIPRGTGNEKLFF. The CDR3, as DNA: TGTGCCAGCAGTCGTATTCCCCGTGGGACAGGGAATGAAAAACTGTTTTTT.

The gene calls are TRBV2 and TRBJ1-2; TRBD1 might be the D (6 bases). V lost 4 bases, J lost 7 bases, and 16 bases lay in between. This CDR3 region has 14 residues. Germline CDR1 is SNHLY and CDR2 is FYNNEI. This CDR3 reads CASSAGTTMGGYTF. DNA for the CDR3: TGTGCCAGCAGTGCCGGGACAACGATGGGTGGCTACACCTTC.

J is TRBJ2-3 and V is TRBV4-3; D uncertain. The CDR3 length is 14 residues. CDR1 and CDR2 from the germline V gene are LGHNA and YSLEER. Between the trimmed V and J ends, which lost 4 bases and 0 bases, there was a span of 8 bases. The CDR3 region has the DNA TGCGCCAGCAGCCCGCGGATTAGCACAGATACGCAGTATTTT. As protein: CASSPRISTDTQYF.

The chain is built from TRBV5-1 and TRBJ2-3; D call uncertain. CDR1 and CDR2 from the germline V gene are SGHRS and YFSETQ. V was pared by 1 base and J by 5 bases, with 14 bases between. This CDR3 is built from 15 residues. CDR3 protein: CASSLSLPLGDTQYF. DNA of the CDR3: TGCGCCAGCAGCTTGTCGTTGCCCCTCGGAGATACGCAGTATTTT.

This clone was counted a few times. The gene calls are TRBV6-5 and TRBJ2-4; TRBD1 matches at 7 bases. There are 15 residues in the CDR3. V was pared by 8 bases and J by 0 bases, with 7 bases of the junction left unmatched. Germline V gene sequence: CDR1 MNHEY, CDR2 SVGAGI. This CDR3 reads CASEGQPLAKNIQYF. In nucleotides, the CDR3 is TGTGCCAGCGAGGGACAGCCGCTAGCCAAAAACATTCAGTACTTC.

CDR3 region: CASSPTGGTGYEQYF. For the CDR3, the DNA is TGTGCCAGCTCACCAACAGGGGGGACAGGCTACGAGCAGTACTTC. V is TRBV18 and J is TRBJ2-7; 8 bases match TRBD1. This CDR3 comprises 15 residues. Germline V gene data show CDR1 as KGHSH and CDR2 as LQKENI. Unmatched junction bases numbered 6, after V lost 2 bases and J lost 3 bases.

This chain joins TRBV15 and TRBJ1-3; TRBD1 aligns across 7 bases. The ends lost 3 bases at V and 0 bases at J; junction bases unmatched: 5. Germline CDR1 is LNHNV and CDR2 is YYDKDF (reference sequence). The CDR3 totals 16 residues. CDR3 DNA sequence: TGTGCCACCAGCAGGAGACAGGGCTACTCTGGAAACACCATATATTTT. This translates into CATSRRQGYSGNTIYF.

The chain employs TRBV19 and TRBJ1-1; 7 nucleotides align to TRBD1. Trimming cost V 5 bases and J 8 bases; bases outside gene matches: 8. The germline V gene has CDR1 LNHDA and CDR2 SQIVND (reference sequence). The CDR3 runs 13 residues. The CDR3 DNA reads as TGTGCCAGTAGTTGGGACAGAAGAACAGAAGCTTTCTTT. This gives the protein CASSWDRRTEAFF.